The 2 T cell receptor beta chains given below trace back to one sample, sequenced in a study of blood T cell repertoires in COVID-19. The repertoire was sequenced with immunoSEQ multiplex PCR; TCRdb's copy has only in-frame clones and lacks some. This table has 95,000 to 150,000 clones, 80% to 90% appearing once. The sequenced sample was peripheral blood. The receptors shown here come from a man aged 40-49 years with acute or convalescent COVID-19.

There are a few counts of this clone. The chain has TRBV3-1 (or the pseudogene TRBV3-2) and TRBJ1-2; TRBD1 matches at 7 bases. Germline CDR1 and CDR2: LGHDT and YNNKEL (reference sequence). The CDR3 covers 16 residues. The ends lost 4 bases at V and 0 bases at J; junction bases unmatched: 8. CDR3 sequence reads: CASSPETGRANYGYTF. CDR3 DNA: TGTGCCAGCAGCCCAGAGACAGGGAGAGCTAACTATGGCTACACCTTC.

V usage is TRBV30 and J usage is TRBJ2-2; 7 bases are a match to TRBD2. This CDR3 has 14 amino acids. Germline-derived CDR1 and CDR2 are GTSNPN and SVGIG (reference sequence). Trimming cost V 7 bases and J 0 bases; bases outside gene matches: 5. The chain's CDR3 is CASGGGTNTGELFF. As DNA, the CDR3 is TGTGCCTCGGGAGGCGGGACGAACACCGGGGAGCTGTTTTTT.